This TCR beta chain was observed in a study of T cell responses to AZD1222 COVID-19 vaccine. For the study at large: Both about-4-week and about-12-week second-dose recipients were combined. Whole-study results and caveats: Among the donors, most were white British and more were female, and clonal diversity was possibly underestimated. Just a handful of AZD1222 recipients were seropositive at baseline. Mapped onto spike, vaccine-associated CD4 TCRs spanned it and were dominant at 160-218 and 743-854.

Measured with immunoSEQ multiplex PCR; TCRdb has only the in-frame clones, and not every one. Counted here are a few hundred thousand clones, 93% occurring once; the ten biggest clones make up 0.55%. Note on this clone: Its target is not known.

The junction had 13 bases not matched to a gene; V was cut back by 4 bases and J by 6 bases. CDR3 length equals 17 residues. CDR1 and CDR2 from the germline V gene are SGHRS and YFSETQ. V is TRBV5-1 and J is TRBJ2-1, with 10 bases lining up with TRBD2. The sample here was peripheral blood, taken on day 0 of AZD1222 vaccination. This TCR was sampled from an adult in good health. In DNA form, the CDR3 reads TGCGCCAGCAGCCCGAACGCGGGTAGCGGGGGGACCAATGAGCAGTTCTTC. This sequence encodes CASSPNAGSGGTNEQFF.